A single sample gave rise to the 24 T cell receptor beta chains below, sequenced in a study of beta chain features in type 1 diabetes. Study-wide points: Type 1 diabetes patients had TCRB CDR3s that were shorter (moderately but significantly so) in all four CD4+ subsets.

Reverse transcription of all isolated RNA meant that expressed TCRB transcripts were sequenced. Profiling relied on immunoSEQ multiplex PCR, and the TCRdb table lists in-frame clones only, not all of them. The table has about 660,000 clones, roughly an eighth seen once. No cognate antigen is known for these TCRs. The sequenced sample was naive CD4+ T cells from blood. The receptors originated from a man between 18 and 35 years old with type 1 diabetes.

The J gene is TRBJ2-7, the V gene TRBV5-1, with 7 bases identical to TRBD2. This CDR3 has 15 residues. Germline CDR1 SGHRS, CDR2 YFSETQ. V was pared by 6 bases and J by 5 bases, with 14 bases of the junction left unmatched. The CDR3 region is CASTPAGDPVHEQYF. In DNA, the CDR3 is TGCGCCAGCACCCCCGCGGGGGACCCGGTCCACGAGCAGTACTTC.

V gene TRBV30 combines with J gene TRBJ2-2, with 8 positions matching TRBD1. This CDR3 comprises 14 residues. Losses at the gene ends were 3 bases for V and 5 bases for J; bases not matched to a gene: 5. Germline CDR1 and CDR2: GTSNPN and SVGIG (reference sequence). CDR3 DNA: TGTGCCTGGAGCCCAGGGGGCGGGACCGGGGAGCTGTTTTTT. Its protein product is CAWSPGGGTGELFF.

This clone was counted a few times. The chain is built from TRBV18 and TRBJ2-4; possible D gene TRBD2, 6 bases. This CDR3 comprises 14 residues. The ends were cut back, 6 bases at V and 3 bases at J, with 12 bases in the middle. Germline V CDR1 and CDR2: KGHSH, LQKENI. The CDR3 nucleotides are TGTGCCAGCTCTACTAGCTTGGTCAAAAACATTCAGTACTTC. The encoded protein is CASSTSLVKNIQYF.

The rearrangement joins TRBV4-1 to TRBJ2-4; D gene ambiguous. CDR1 and CDR2 from the germline V gene are MGHRA and YSYEKL. The V end was cut by 4 bases, the J end by 0 bases, with 10 bases between. There are 15 residues in the CDR3. The CDR3 region has the DNA TGCGCCAGCAGCCGCGCCAGTGTAGCCAAAAACATTCAGTACTTC. This codes for CASSRASVAKNIQYF.

The V and J genes are TRBV7-2 and TRBJ2-1; D is possibly TRBD2 (5 bases). Trimming removed 3 bases at V and 0 bases at J, with 21 bases between. CDR1 is SGHTA and CDR2 is FQGNSA in the germline V gene. This CDR3 spans 19 amino acids. This CDR3 is CASSFPPRGSASSYNEQFF. CDR3 DNA sequence: TGTGCCAGCAGCTTTCCCCCCCGGGGTAGCGCTAGCTCCTACAATGAGCAGTTCTTC.

The V call is TRBV29-1, the J call TRBJ2-3, with 8 positions matching TRBD2. This CDR3 has 15 amino acids. Germline CDR1 and CDR2: SQVTM and ANQGSEA. V was clipped by 6 bases and J by 1 base; unmatched bases: 9. DNA for the CDR3: TGCAGCGTCCACCGGGGGGGCGCTGGCACAGATACGCAGTATTTT. Its translation: CSVHRGGAGTDTQYF.

The rearrangement joins TRBV13 to TRBJ2-3; D gene unclear. Germline V gene data show CDR1 as PRHDT and CDR2 as FYEKMQ (reference sequence). The V and J ends lost 5 bases and 2 bases respectively, with 8 bases between them. The CDR3 spans 13 residues. This CDR3 is CASSPAPTDTQYF. The CDR3 DNA is TGTGCCAGCAGCCCGGCCCCCACAGATACGCAGTATTTT.

In this sample, this clone turned up a few times. The chain combines TRBV4-1 with TRBJ2-7; 8 bases map to TRBD2. The V segment lost 4 bases and the J segment 3 bases; nucleotides outside the gene matches: 14. This CDR3 contains 17 residues. Germline assignment: CDR1 MGHRA and CDR2 YSYEKL. For the CDR3, the DNA is TGCGCCAGCAGCCTCGGGCCAAGCGGGGGAGGCCTCTACGAGCAGTACTTC. This sequence encodes CASSLGPSGGGLYEQYF.

A few counts support this clone. The chain uses TRBV7-2 and TRBJ2-3; no clear D gene. V shed 3 bases and J shed 15 bases, with 4 bases lying between them. This CDR3 region has 8 residues. Germline values: CDR1 SGHTA, CDR2 FQGNSA. The CDR3 loop reads CASSLLYF. For the CDR3, the DNA is TGTGCCAGCAGCTTGCTCTATTTT. The variable domain in full, completed from reference TRBV7-2 and TRBJ2-3, reads GAGVSQSPSNKVTEKGKDVELRCDPISGHTALYWYRQSLGQGLEFLIYFQGNSAPDKSGLPSDRFSAERTGGSVSTLTIQRTQQEDSAVYLCASSLLYFGPGTRLTVL.

The chain recombines TRBV5-1 with TRBJ1-1; D ambiguous. Between the trimmed V and J ends, which lost 0 bases and 5 bases, there was a span of 8 bases. CDR1 and CDR2 from the germline V gene are SGHRS and YFSETQ. This CDR3 has 13 residues. DNA for the CDR3: TGCGCCAGCAGCTTGGAGGTCCTAACTGAAGCTTTCTTT. Translated, it gives CASSLEVLTEAFF.

This chain links TRBV14 with TRBJ2-7, with TRBD1 matching over 8 bases. The CDR3 consists of 15 residues. In germline, CDR1 is SGHDN, CDR2 FVKESK. The V and J ends lost 4 bases and 7 bases, in that order; junction bases with no gene match: 12. The CDR3 region is CASSLSRGRSGEQYF. The CDR3 coding sequence is TGTGCCAGCAGCCTATCCAGGGGGCGATCCGGAGAGCAGTACTTC.

Only a few counts were recorded for this clone. V usage is TRBV27 and J usage is TRBJ1-5, with D possibly TRBD1 on 5 matching bases. CDR3 size: 16 residues. Per germline, CDR1 MNHEY and CDR2 SMNVEV (reference sequence). Deletions cut 2 bases from V and 5 bases from J, with 16 bases between. This CDR3 is CASSLRGDRTHQPQHF. The CDR3 region has the DNA TGTGCCAGCAGTTTAAGGGGTGACCGTACCCATCAGCCCCAGCATTTT.

The chain recombines TRBV30 with TRBJ1-2; no clear D gene. The CDR3 covers 15 residues. CDR1 and CDR2 from the germline V gene are GTSNPN and SVGIG (reference sequence). Between the trimmed V and J ends, which lost 3 bases and 4 bases, there was a span of 18 bases. For the CDR3, the DNA is TGTGCCTGGAGGTCATTCCGGGGTGCTCGCTATGGCTACACCTTC. It is translated as CAWRSFRGARYGYTF.

This clone was observed a handful of times. This chain joins TRBV7-2 and TRBJ2-7; no clear D gene. Deletions cut 1 base from V and 3 bases from J, with 13 bases between. The CDR3 totals 15 residues. Per germline, CDR1 SGHTA and CDR2 FQGNSA. DNA of the CDR3: TGTGCCAGCAGCTTAGTATCCCAGCAAAACTACGAGCAGTACTTC. It encodes CASSLVSQQNYEQYF.

The rearrangement uses TRBV4-3 and TRBJ1-2; 9 bases match TRBD1. Germline CDR1 LGHNA, CDR2 YSLEER. The CDR3 is 13 residues long. J gave up 6 bases and V 4 bases, and 3 bases lay outside the gene matches. The CDR3 loop reads CASSLRQGDGYTF. In nucleotides, the CDR3 is TGCGCCAGCAGCCTGCGACAGGGGGATGGCTACACCTTC.

This clone was counted a few times. The rearrangement links TRBV4-3 to TRBJ2-3, with unresolved D. Trimming cost V 5 bases and J 0 bases, with 9 bases left between them. The CDR3 totals 14 residues. Germline CDR1 is LGHNA and CDR2 is YSLEER. CDR3 sequence reads: CASSYGFSTDTQYF. The CDR3 nucleotides read TGCGCCAGCAGCTACGGATTTAGCACAGATACGCAGTATTTT.

This clone has only a few counts. The chain recombines TRBV4-3 with TRBJ1-5; 7 positions match TRBD1. Looked up from germline, CDR1 is LGHNA and CDR2 is YSLEER. The V gene end was trimmed by 3 bases and the J gene end by 7 bases; junction bases not matched to a gene: 3. The CDR3 consists of 13 residues. In DNA form, the CDR3 reads TGCGCCAGCAGCCAGAACAGGGGACAGCCCCAGCATTTT. This codes for CASSQNRGQPQHF.

The rearrangement links TRBV6-5 to TRBJ2-5, with D uncertain. The CDR3 runs to 14 residues. Trimming cost V 8 bases and J 2 bases, with 15 bases left between them. CDR1 and CDR2 from the germline V gene are MNHEY and SVGAGI. The CDR3: CASVLDGIQETQYF. CDR3 DNA: TGTGCCAGCGTCTTGGATGGCATACAAGAGACCCAGTACTTC.

In its sample, this clone was seen a few times. One base away lies a much larger clone, so this may be a sequencing read error. The V call is TRBV9, the J call TRBJ2-7, with no clear D. Germline V gene lookup returns CDR1 SGDLS and CDR2 YYNGEE. The CDR3 sequence is 11 residues long. Trimming removed 4 bases from V and 0 bases from J, with 2 bases in between. In DNA form, the CDR3 reads TGTGCCAGCAGCTTCTCCTACGAGCAGTACTTC. This gives the protein CASSFSYEQYF.

The J gene is TRBJ1-1, the V gene TRBV5-1, with D tentatively TRBD1 (5 bases). CDR3 length equals 13 residues. The germline V gene encodes CDR1 SGHRS and CDR2 YFSETQ. Trimming took 3 bases from V and 8 from J, leaving 14 bases between them. CDR3 sequence reads: CASSWKDREEAFF. The CDR3 bases are TGCGCCAGCAGCTGGAAAGACAGAGAAGAAGCTTTCTTT.

This clone has a handful of counts. Here the CDR3 reads CASSSRGPNQPQHF. CDR3 bases: TGTGCCAGCAGCTCCCGGGGGCCCAATCAGCCCCAGCATTTT. The chain couples TRBV11-1 to TRBJ1-5, with a tentative D call TRBD1 (6 bases). Germline CDR1 and CDR2: SGHAT and FQDESV (reference sequence). The CDR3 runs to 14 residues. V was pared by 4 bases and J by 3 bases, with 10 bases between.

A few counts support this clone. The chain combines TRBV6-5 with TRBJ2-4, with D maybe TRBD1 (6 bases). The CDR3 totals 15 residues. V dropped 0 bases and J dropped 7 bases, with 13 bases sitting between them. CDR1 is MNHEY and CDR2 is SVGAGI in the germline V gene. The CDR3 spells CASSYSIGGPNIQYF. CDR3 sequence (DNA): TGTGCCAGCAGTTACTCTATAGGGGGACCCAACATTCAGTACTTC.

The chain links TRBV7-2 to TRBJ1-6; possibly TRBD1 for D (5 bases). V was cut by 3 bases and J by 10 bases, with 16 bases left in between. CDR3 length equals 15 residues. CDR1 and CDR2 (germline): SGHTA, FQGNSA. CDR3 nucleotide sequence: TGTGCCAGCAGCTTGGGAAAGGACATTACCTCACCCCTCCACTTT. As protein: CASSLGKDITSPLHF.

There are a few counts of this clone. The V call is TRBV7-2, the J call TRBJ2-7, with 7 bases identical to TRBD1. This CDR3 spans 14 amino acids. Losses at the gene ends were 5 bases for V and 0 bases for J; bases not matched to a gene: 4. Germline CDR1 and CDR2: SGHTA and FQGNSA. CDR3 region: CASSPGGSSYEQYF. The DNA for the CDR3 is TGTGCCAGCAGCCCAGGGGGAAGCTCCTACGAGCAGTACTTC.